This T cell receptor beta chain appears in the sequencing data of a study of CD8 T cells in Susac syndrome (dated by TCRdb to the late 2010s). Some background on the complete study: The study used repertoire sequencing to test whether antigen drove CD8+ T cell activation and differentiation in Susac syndrome. The study compared CD8+ T cell repertoire clonality among 12 healthy donors, roughly 14 Susac syndrome patients and 15 multiple sclerosis patients. Beyond this particular receptor, the publication reports: The TCR sequencing and HLA analysis was acknowledged to have included a relatively small number of individuals.

RNA was extracted using the RNeasy kit, and roughly 0.5 to 1 microgram was reverse transcribed with random hexamers. TCR beta CDR3 regions were amplified with the immunoSEQ multiplex PCR assay covering 54 Vbeta and 13 Jbeta segments. Bias from PCR amplification was corrected by using a synthetic template baseline for primer optimization and for computational correction. On the study's bioinformatics: Reads were annotated to V, D and J genes according to IMGT and were analyzed with immunoSEQ Analyzer, with only productive sequences retained. Clonality was calculated as one minus the Shannon entropy normalized by log2 of the number of productive unique sequences. For each patient and control, public and private clones were evaluated among the 100 most prevalent clones. Clones were defined as Susac-specific if absent from the healthy and MS cohorts, from 1052 published viral clones and from other ImmuneACCESS disease sequences. The raw public reads went through TCRdb reprocessing: fastp at Q25, MiXCR clone calling, in-frame beta chains kept. Duplicate CDR3 protein sequences are folded into a single record with the most common DNA and genes. The V and J calls come from TCRdb's annotation, not from the publication. This sample has roughly 140,000 distinct CDR3 sequences in its table, and about 94% of those were observed once. The ten largest clones add up to 0.2% to 0.25% of the sample.

CDR1 is given as LGHNA and CDR2 as YNFKEQ, both from the germline V gene. The CDR3 runs 15 residues from the cysteine to the phenylalanine. Kept here is only the CDR3 DNA, which spans 45 bases and is read in frame from base 1. Trimming removed 0 bases from V and 0 bases from J, leaving 7 bases between the germline ends. About this clonotype itself: It lacks a known antigen. It has no much larger one-base neighbor in the sample; base qualities were not kept.

Peripheral blood CD8+ and CD4+ T cells from healthy donors, Susac syndrome patients and multiple sclerosis patients were profiled using high-throughput TCR beta sequencing. Treatment-naive patients with stable or active relapsing-remitting disease fulfilling revised McDonald criteria were used as multiple sclerosis controls. CD8+ TEMRA cells were enriched by FACS, while bulk CD8+ and CD4+ T cells were purified by magnetic negative isolation. Blood was drawn into EDTA tubes, processed within 24 hours, and PBMCs were isolated by density gradient centrifugation. PBMCs intended for TCR sequencing were frozen in liquid nitrogen and were later thawed in a 37 degrees C water bath. The sorted or isolated CD4+, CD8+ and CD8+ TEMRA cells had a purity of 90% or higher.

The sequenced sample was CD8+ T cells from PBMCs. The clonotype was recovered from a human donor with multiple sclerosis. This receptor chain uses TRBV4-2 and TRBJ2-3, with TRBD2 tentatively as D gene (6 bases match). The bases read TGTGCCAGCAGCCAAGAGGCGGGGAGCACAGATACGCAGTATTTT. Its protein product is CASSQEAGSTDTQYF.